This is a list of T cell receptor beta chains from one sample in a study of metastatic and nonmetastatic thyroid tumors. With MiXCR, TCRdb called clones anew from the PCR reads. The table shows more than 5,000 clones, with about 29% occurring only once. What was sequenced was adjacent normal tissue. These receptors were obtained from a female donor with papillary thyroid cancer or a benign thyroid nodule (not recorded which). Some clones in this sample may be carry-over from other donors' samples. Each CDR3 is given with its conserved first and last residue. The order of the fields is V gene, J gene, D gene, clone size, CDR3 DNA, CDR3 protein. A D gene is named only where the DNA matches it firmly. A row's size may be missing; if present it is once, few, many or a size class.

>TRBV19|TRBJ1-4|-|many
TGTGCCAGTAGTATATCGACAGAAAATGAAAAACTGTTTTTT
CASSISTENEKLFF
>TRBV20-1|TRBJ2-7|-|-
TGCAGCAAGACTAACCTTCACTCGACCTCCTACGAGCAGTACTTC
CSKTNLHSTSYEQYF
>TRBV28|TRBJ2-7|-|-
TGTGCCAGCAGTCCCGCAGGAGCCTACGAGCAGTACTTC
CASSPAGAYEQYF
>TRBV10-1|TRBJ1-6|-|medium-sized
TGCGCCAGCAGTGGAATAACAGGGTACAATTCACCCCTCCACTTT
CASSGITGYNSPLHF
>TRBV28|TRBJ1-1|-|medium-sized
TGTGCCAGCAGCTTAGTGTGGACTGAAGCTTTCTTT
CASSLVWTEAFF
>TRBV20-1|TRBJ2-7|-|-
TGCAGTGCTAGTGCGACAGTCGCCTACGAGCAGTACTTC
CSASATVAYEQYF
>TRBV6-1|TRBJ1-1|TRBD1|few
TGTGCCAGCAGGGACAGGGGCTTTACTGAAGCTTTCTTT
CASRDRGFTEAFF
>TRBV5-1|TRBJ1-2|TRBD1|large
TGCGCCAGCAGCTTGGGGGACAGGATTAACTATGGCTACACCTTC
CASSLGDRINYGYTF
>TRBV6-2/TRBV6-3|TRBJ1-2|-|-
TGTGCCAGCAGCGGGGGGGGCGGACGCTATGGCTACACCTTC
CASSGGGGRYGYTF
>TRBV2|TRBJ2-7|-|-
TGTGCCAGCAGTGGTGAAGGCAGCTCCTACGAGCAGTACTTC
CASSGEGSSYEQYF
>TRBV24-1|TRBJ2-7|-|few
TGTGCCACCAGTGACAGCTCCTACGAGCAGTACTTC
CATSDSSYEQYF
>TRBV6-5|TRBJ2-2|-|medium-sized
TGTGCCAGCAGTTACCCTACAGGACTGGGCACCGGGGAGCTGTTTTTT
CASSYPTGLGTGELFF
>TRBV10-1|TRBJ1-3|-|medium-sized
TGCGCCAGCAGGTCAAGCTCTGGAAACACCATATATTTT
CASRSSSGNTIYF
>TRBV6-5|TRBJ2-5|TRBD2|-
TGTGCCAGCAGTTACCTCGGGGGGTCGGAGACCCAGTACTTC
CASSYLGGSETQYF
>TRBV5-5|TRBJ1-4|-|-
TGTGCCAGCAGCTCGACGAGTTCCGGACTCGTTAATGAAAAACTGTTTTTT
CASSSTSSGLVNEKLFF
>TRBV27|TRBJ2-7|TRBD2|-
TGTGCCAGCAGTCTCTTGACTATCGGGAGGGTAAACGAGCAGTACTTC
CASSLLTIGRVNEQYF
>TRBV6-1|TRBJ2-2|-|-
TGTGCCAGCAGTGACAGGGACACCGGGGAGCTGTTTTTT
CASSDRDTGELFF
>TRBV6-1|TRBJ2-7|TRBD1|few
TGTGCCAGCAGTAAAAGACAGGGAAGCTCCTACGAGCAGTACTTC
CASSKRQGSSYEQYF
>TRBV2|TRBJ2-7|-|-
TGTGCCAGCAGTGAAGGGGTCCACTACACTCCGGGCGAGCAGTACTTC
CASSEGVHYTPGEQYF
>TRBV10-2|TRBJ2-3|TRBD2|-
TGCGCCAGCAGTAAACTAGCGGGGATCACAGATACGCAGTATTTT
CASSKLAGITDTQYF
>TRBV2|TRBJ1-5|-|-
TGTGCCAGCAGTGGGAGACAGCAATATAGCAATCAGCCCCAGCATTTT
CASSGRQQYSNQPQHF
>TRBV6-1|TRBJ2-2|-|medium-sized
TGTGCCAGCAGGACGGGACTCTTCATCACCGGGGAGCTGTTTTTT
CASRTGLFITGELFF
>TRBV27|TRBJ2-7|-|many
TGTGCCAGCAGTTTGACCCCCCTTCGCGAGCAGTACTTC
CASSLTPLREQYF
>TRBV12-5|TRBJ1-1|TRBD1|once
TGTGCTAGTGGCTGGGACAGTCACACTGAAGCTTTCTTT
CASGWDSHTEAFF
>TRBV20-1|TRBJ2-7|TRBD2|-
TGCAGTGCTAGAGGCCCAGCGGGGGATAGCTCCTACGAGCAGTACTTC
CSARGPAGDSSYEQYF
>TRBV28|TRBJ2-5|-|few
TGTGCCAGCAGTTTATTACGGCAAGAGACCCAGTACTTC
CASSLLRQETQYF
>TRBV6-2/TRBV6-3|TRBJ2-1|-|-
TGTGCCAGCAGTTATTGGAACAATGAGCAGTTCTTC
CASSYWNNEQFF
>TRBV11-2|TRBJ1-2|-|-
TGTGCCAGCAGCTCCTACAGGGTTAGCTATGGCTACACCTTC
CASSSYRVSYGYTF
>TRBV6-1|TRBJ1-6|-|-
TGTGCCAGCAGTGACTCCGCGCGCGTTTATAATTCACCCCTCCACTTT
CASSDSARVYNSPLHF
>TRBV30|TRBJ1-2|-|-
TGTGCCTGGAGTGTAGGCGATTCTAACTATGGCTACACCTTC
CAWSVGDSNYGYTF
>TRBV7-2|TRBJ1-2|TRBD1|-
TGTGCCAGCAGCTTGGGGACAGGGGGTTTTAGTGGCTACACCTTC
CASSLGTGGFSGYTF
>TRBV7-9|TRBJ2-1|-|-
TGTGCCAGCAGCTTAGCACAGGGAAATGAGCAGTTCTTC
CASSLAQGNEQFF
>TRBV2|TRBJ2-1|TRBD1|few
TGTGCCAGCAGTGCGGACCAGGGGGTCTACAATGAGCAGTTCTTC
CASSADQGVYNEQFF
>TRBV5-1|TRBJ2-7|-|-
TGCGCCAGCAGCGCCGGGCCCGAGCTAGGGCAGTACTTC
CASSAGPELGQYF
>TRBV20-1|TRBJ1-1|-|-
TGCAGTGCTGCAGGATTCAGAGCCGGCACTGAAGCTTTCTTT
CSAAGFRAGTEAFF
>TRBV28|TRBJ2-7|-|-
TGTGCCAGCAGGGACACCTTGATATCCTACGAGCAGTACTTC
CASRDTLISYEQYF
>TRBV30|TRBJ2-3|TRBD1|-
TGTGCCTGGAGTGCAGGGGGCGGCGAAGATACGCAGTATTTT
CAWSAGGGEDTQYF
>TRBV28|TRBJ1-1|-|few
TGTGCCAGCAATTCTCTCCCAAGGGGTACTGAAGCTTTCTTT
CASNSLPRGTEAFF
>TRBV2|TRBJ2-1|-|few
TGTGCCAGCAGTGGGGAGAGCCAAAAGAAGGTCTTC
CASSGESQKKVF
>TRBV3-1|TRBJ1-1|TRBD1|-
TGTGCCAGCAGCCAAGTAGGACAGGGGGTGGAAGCTTTCTTT
CASSQVGQGVEAFF
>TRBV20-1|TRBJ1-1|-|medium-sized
TGCAGTGCTAGATCGGGGCAAGGGGCCACTGAAGCTTTCTTT
CSARSGQGATEAFF
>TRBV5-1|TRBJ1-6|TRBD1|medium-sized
TGCGCCAGCAGCTTGGAATATTTCCGGACAGGGGATAATTCACCCCTCCACTTT
CASSLEYFRTGDNSPLHF
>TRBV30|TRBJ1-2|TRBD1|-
TGTGCCTGGAGCGAGACAGGGAACTATGGCTACACCTTC
CAWSETGNYGYTF
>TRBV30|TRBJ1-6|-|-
TGTGCCTGGAAGCTCCCGCCAGGGCGGAGGGTTTCACCCCTCCACTTT
CAWKLPPGRRVSPLHF
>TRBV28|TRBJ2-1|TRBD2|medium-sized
TGTGCCAGCAGTCAACCCAAGGGACTAGCGGGAGTAACCCCCTACAATGAGCAGTTCTTC
CASSQPKGLAGVTPYNEQFF
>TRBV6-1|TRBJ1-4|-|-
TGTGCCAGCAGGCGGGGGCGTACTAATGAAAAACTGTTTTTT
CASRRGRTNEKLFF
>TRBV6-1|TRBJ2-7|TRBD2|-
TGTGCCAGCAGCATGGGGGCGGGAGGTACCTACGAGCAGTACTTC
CASSMGAGGTYEQYF
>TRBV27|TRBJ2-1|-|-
TGTGCCAGCAGTCAACTAGCCATGAGCTCCTACAATGAGCAGTTCTTC
CASSQLAMSSYNEQFF
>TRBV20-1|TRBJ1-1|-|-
TGCAGTGCTAGTTATCGAGGGGACACTGAAGCTTTCTTT
CSASYRGDTEAFF
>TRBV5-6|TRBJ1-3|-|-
TGTGCCAGCAGCTTCGGGGTTGGCTCTGGAAACACCATATATTTT
CASSFGVGSGNTIYF
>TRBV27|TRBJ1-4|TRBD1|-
TGTGCCAGCAGTCCGAACAGGGGGCGAGTTGAAAAACTGTTTTTT
CASSPNRGRVEKLFF
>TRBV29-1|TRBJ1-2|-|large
TGCAGCGTTTACGGTGTGGAGGCTGCCACTAACTATGGCTACACCTTC
CSVYGVEAATNYGYTF
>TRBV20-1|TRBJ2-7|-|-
TGCAGTGCTAAATCACCTCCGCCTAGCGATACCTACGAGCAGTACTTC
CSAKSPPPSDTYEQYF